This TCR beta chain was retrieved from a study of blood T cells in healthy people across ages. In this sample, this clonotype turned up many times. A second PCR of 7 to 11 cycles used a sample-barcoded 5' primer and a J-beta primer mix. Every cDNA was tagged by a template-switch adaptor with 12 random nucleotides. TCRdb processed the 5' RACE reads anew with MiXCR; each CDR3 protein has one entry. The sample comprises 1.5 million or so distinct CDR3 sequences, roughly 40% of which are singletons, and roughly 8.2% rests with the top ten. There are 14 residues in the CDR3. The germline CDR1 and CDR2 sequences are MNHNY and SVGAGI (reference sequence). Trimming cost V 6 bases and J 2 bases, with 14 bases left between them.

The specimen sequenced was blood. This chain links TRBV6-6 with TRBJ2-7; D is undetermined. The receptor's source is a woman between 18 and 30 years old in good health. CDR3 region: CASSPQYSTYEQYF. In nucleotides, the CDR3 is TGTGCCAGCAGCCCCCAATACTCTACCTACGAGCAGTACTTC.